This T cell receptor beta chain comes out of a study of T-cell reconstitution after alpha-beta-depleted transplantation in children. A TCRbeta library incorporating unique molecular identifiers was prepared. From the PCR reads, TCRdb called clonotypes with MiXCR, one entry per CDR3 protein. This table has around 200,000 distinct CDR3 sequences, roughly a tenth appearing once. The germline V gene has CDR1 SQVTM and CDR2 ANQGSEA. The ends were cut back, 5 bases at V and 1 base at J, with 14 bases in the middle. CDR3 length equals 14 residues. This clonotype was found a few times. The J gene is TRBJ1-1, the V gene TRBV29-1; maybe TRBD1 (5 bases). The material sequenced was PBMCs from the stem cell graft donor, taken from the stem cell graft. The clonotype was recovered from a human donor who donated a stem cell graft to a child with acute lymphoblastic leukemia. This CDR3 reads CSVLRVGGNTEAFF. DNA for the CDR3: TGCAGCGTTCTCAGGGTTGGGGGGAACACTGAAGCTTTCTTT.